A single sample gave rise to the 31 T cell receptor beta chains below, sequenced in a study of blood T cell repertoires in COVID-19. TCRdb keeps only in-frame clones here, not all; method: immunoSEQ multiplex PCR. This sample has some 400,000 clones, with 80% to 95% found just once. The sample comprised PBMCs or T cells enriched from blood (not recorded which). The receptors shown here come from a woman aged 40-49 years who had been exposed to COVID-19.

The chain is built from TRBV7-9 and TRBJ1-2; 9 bases are shared with TRBD1. Losses at the gene ends were 4 bases for V and 9 bases for J; bases not matched to a gene: 3. Germline loops: CDR1 SEHNR, CDR2 FQNEAQ (reference sequence). The CDR3 covers 12 residues. The CDR3 region has the DNA TGTGCCAGCAGCTCCGGACAGGGGAGCTACACCTTC. Encoded protein: CASSSGQGSYTF.

The V and J genes are TRBV5-3 and TRBJ1-2, with TRBD1 matching 7 bases. TRBV5-3 is flagged as an ORF with uncertain function. The CDR3 runs 13 residues. V trimming: 0 bases; J trimming: 7 bases; junction bases outside the gene matches: 3. CDR3 residues: CARSLDRGGGYTF. The CDR3 region has the DNA TGTGCCAGAAGCTTGGACAGGGGAGGTGGCTACACCTTC.

This chain connects TRBV11-3 to TRBJ2-5; 9 positions match TRBD2. CDR3 size: 16 residues. Unmatched junction bases numbered 5, after V lost 1 base and J lost 2 bases. CDR1 and CDR2 (germline): SGHNT, YENEEA. The CDR3: CASSLGRLADQETQYF. The CDR3 DNA sequence: TGTGCCAGCAGCTTAGGTCGACTAGCGGATCAAGAGACCCAGTACTTC.

The V call is TRBV29-1, the J call TRBJ2-2; no clear D. Germline loops: CDR1 SQVTM, CDR2 ANQGSEA. This CDR3 is built from 12 residues. Trimming took off 6 bases at V and 1 base at J, with 6 bases between the two ends. CDR3 bases: TGCAGCGTGTCCTGGAACACCGGGGAGCTGTTTTTT. This codes for CSVSWNTGELFF.

V gene TRBV5-4 combines with J gene TRBJ2-7; possibly TRBD2 for D (6 bases). CDR1 is SGHNT, CDR2 YYREEE, per germline (reference sequence). The V end lost 4 bases, the J end lost 0 bases, and 14 bases lay between the germline ends. This CDR3 spans 15 amino acids. The CDR3 reads CASSQRGRNSYEQYF. CDR3 nucleotides: TGTGCCAGCAGCCAACGGGGGAGGAACTCCTACGAGCAGTACTTC.

This sequence joins TRBV24-1 and TRBJ1-1, with TRBD1 identical over 9 bases. Per germline, CDR1 KGHDR and CDR2 SFDVKD. With V trimmed by 4 bases and J by 6 bases, 2 bases remained unmatched. This CDR3 is built from 13 residues. The CDR3 DNA follows: TGTGCCACCAGTGAGAGGACAGGGGCTGAAGCTTTCTTT. It codes for CATSERTGAEAFF.

CDR3 DNA: TGTGCCAGCAGTGAAGGGGGGTCCAATGAGCAGTTCTTC. Residues: CASSEGGSNEQFF. The chain recombines TRBV25-1 with TRBJ2-1; perhaps TRBD2 as D (6 bases). Germline V gene lookup returns CDR1 MGHDK and CDR2 SYGVNS. V gave up 2 bases and J gave up 6 bases, with 8 bases separating them. The CDR3 has 13 amino acids.

The chain joins TRBV27 to TRBJ1-1; 7 bases line up with TRBD1. The CDR3 runs to 15 residues. Germline-derived CDR1 and CDR2 are MNHEY and SMNVEV (reference sequence). Losses at the gene ends were 5 bases for V and 4 bases for J; bases not matched to a gene: 10. The CDR3 region is CASSPRQGRGTEAFF. Written as DNA, the CDR3 is TGTGCCAGCAGTCCCCGACAGGGAAGAGGCACTGAAGCTTTCTTT.

The V gene is TRBV19, the J gene TRBJ1-2, with D unresolved. Trimming shortened V by 2 bases and J by 0 bases, and 10 bases separated the two germline ends. Germline V CDR1 and CDR2: LNHDA, SQIVND (reference sequence). This CDR3 comprises 15 residues. CDR3 coding DNA: TGTGCCAGTAGTATATACAGAGATACTAACTATGGCTACACCTTC. Translating gives CASSIYRDTNYGYTF.

This clone was observed a single time. CDR3 coding DNA: TGTGCCAGCAGTGCCAGATTAGGGACAGACGGAAACACCATATATTTT. This translates into CASSARLGTDGNTIYF. The chain carries TRBV2 and TRBJ1-3, with 7 bases matching TRBD1. V lost 4 bases and J lost 4; bases outside the gene matches: 10. CDR3 length equals 16 residues. Germline V gene sequence: CDR1 SNHLY, CDR2 FYNNEI.

The chain uses TRBV2 and TRBJ2-2; 10 bases are shared with TRBD2. In germline, CDR1 is SNHLY, CDR2 FYNNEI. Trimming cost V 10 bases and J 5 bases; bases outside gene matches: 10. CDR3 length: 15 residues. This CDR3 reads CATRLGSGGTGELFF. Written as DNA, the CDR3 is TGTGCCACGCGCCTGGGTAGCGGGGGGACCGGGGAGCTGTTTTTT.

This chain connects TRBV30 to TRBJ1-6; 8 bases map to TRBD1. The CDR3 contains 13 residues. V lost 5 bases, J lost 8 bases, and 5 bases stayed unmatched. Germline CDR1 and CDR2: GTSNPN and SVGIG (reference sequence). CDR3 nucleotide sequence: TGTGCCTGGGCGACAGGGGTGGATTCACCCCTCCACTTT. Translated: CAWATGVDSPLHF.

CDR3 loop: CASSLVTTGTQYF. The CDR3 region has the DNA TGTGCCAGCAGCTTGGTCACTACAGGGACCCAGTACTTC. The chain combines TRBV5-4 with TRBJ2-5, with a weak D call TRBD1 (5 bases). Germline V lookup: CDR1 SGHNT, CDR2 YYREEE (reference sequence). This CDR3 has 13 amino acids. V was cut by 0 bases and J by 7 bases, with 10 bases left in between.

The chain recombines TRBV5-8 with TRBJ1-6; 9 nucleotides align to TRBD1. The CDR3 loop spans 14 amino acids. The V and J ends lost 2 bases and 7 bases, in that order; junction bases with no gene match: 1. Germline lookup yields CDR1 SGHTS and CDR2 YDEGEE. The CDR3 protein is CASSFGTGNSPLHF. The DNA for the CDR3 is TGTGCCAGCAGCTTCGGGACAGGGAATTCACCCCTCCACTTT.

The CDR3 is CAWSVRVKTGTDLYSNQPQHF. Here the CDR3 DNA reads TGTGCCTGGAGTGTACGGGTGAAAACCGGGACAGACTTATATAGCAATCAGCCCCAGCATTTT. V and J are TRBV30 and TRBJ1-5, with TRBD1 matching over 7 bases. Per the germline V gene, CDR1 is GTSNPN and CDR2 is SVGIG (reference sequence). The ends lost 0 bases at V and 0 bases at J; junction bases unmatched: 20. The CDR3 consists of 21 residues.

The chain employs TRBV29-1 and TRBJ2-2, with D perhaps TRBD1 (6 bases). The germline CDR1 and CDR2 sequences are SQVTM and ANQGSEA. The V gene lost 0 bases and the J gene lost 5 bases, with 10 bases spanning the gap. This CDR3 is built from 14 residues. The CDR3 loop is CSVEDRTVTGELFF. The CDR3 DNA reads as TGCAGCGTTGAAGATCGGACAGTTACCGGGGAGCTGTTTTTT.

The CDR3 sequence: CASSLIAGRTGELFF. CDR3 nucleotide sequence: TGTGCCAGTAGTTTAATAGCGGGACGCACCGGGGAGCTGTTTTTT. This chain uses TRBV19 with TRBJ2-2; 8 bases are shared with TRBD2. Germline CDR1 is LNHDA and CDR2 is SQIVND (reference sequence). This CDR3 is 15 amino acids long. Trimming removed 5 bases from V and 4 bases from J; junction bases left unmatched: 6. The full variable domain, with the rest looked up from reference TRBV19 and TRBJ2-2, is DGGITQSPKYLFRKEGQNVTLSCEQNLNHDAMYWYRQDPGQGLRLIYYSQIVNDFQKGDIAEGYSVSREKKESFPLTVTSAQKNPTAFYLCASSLIAGRTGELFFGEGSRLTVL.

The chain is built from TRBV9 and TRBJ2-1; 11 bases align to TRBD2. The germline gives CDR1 SGDLS, CDR2 YYNGEE. The CDR3 consists of 15 residues. V shed 4 bases, J shed 8 bases, and the junction held 8 bases outside the gene matches. CDR3 protein: CASSPTSGVIHEQFF. The DNA of the CDR3 is TGTGCCAGCAGCCCGACTAGCGGGGTTATCCATGAGCAGTTCTTC.

Only one count was recorded for this clone. The V call is TRBV4-1, the J call TRBJ1-6; possibly TRBD1 for D (6 bases). V was cut by 4 bases and J by 4 bases, with 17 bases left in between. This CDR3 has 17 amino acids. Germline CDR1 and CDR2: MGHRA and YSYEKL. CDR3 sequence (DNA): TGCGCCAGCAGCCGGCCTGGTGGGGGCGGGTATAATTCACCCCTCCACTTT. Translated: CASSRPGGGGYNSPLHF.

J is TRBJ2-5 and V is TRBV9; TRBD1 aligns across 7 bases. This CDR3 comprises 16 residues. The germline CDR1 and CDR2 sequences are SGDLS and YYNGEE. The trim removed 0 bases at V and 5 bases at J, leaving 10 bases unmatched. The DNA of the CDR3 is TGTGCCAGCAGCGTAGGTCAGACCACCAGGGGGGAGACCCAGTACTTC. Translating gives CASSVGQTTRGETQYF. The variable domain in full, with the rest retrieved from reference TRBV9 and TRBJ2-5, is DSGVTQTPKHLITATGQRVTLRCSPRSGDLSVYWYQQSLDQGLQFLIQYYNGEERAKGNILERFSAQQFPDLHSELNLSSLELGDSALYFCASSVGQTTRGETQYFGPGTRLLVL.

In this sample, this clone turned up a few times. The chain employs TRBV28 and TRBJ1-1; 7 nucleotides line up with TRBD1. Germline V gene sequence: CDR1 MDHEN, CDR2 SYDVKM. The V gene end was trimmed by 4 bases and the J gene end by 1 base; junction bases not matched to a gene: 3. The CDR3 is 14 amino acids. The CDR3 bases are TGTGCCAGCAGTTCCGGGACAGAGAACACTGAAGCTTTCTTT. Encoded protein: CASSSGTENTEAFF. The full variable domain, rest sourced from reference TRBV28 and TRBJ1-1, is DVKVTQSSRYLVKRTGEKVFLECVQDMDHENMFWYRQDPGLGLRLIYFSYDVKMKEKGDIPEGYSVSREKKERFSLILESASTNQTSMYLCASSSGTENTEAFFGQGTRLTVV.

This clone was counted once. This rearrangement joins TRBV27 to TRBJ2-7, with 11 bases identical to TRBD2. CDR1 and CDR2 (germline): MNHEY, SMNVEV (reference sequence). The CDR3 is made up of 14 amino acids. The J segment lost 1 base and the V segment lost 6 bases, leaving 2 bases of the junction unmatched. For the CDR3, the DNA is TGTGCCAGCAGGCTAGCGGGGGGATCCTACGAGCAGTACTTC. This translates into CASRLAGGSYEQYF.

The chain carries TRBV5-1 and TRBJ1-2, with D tentatively TRBD1 (6 bases). The CDR3 runs to 15 residues. Trimming took off 0 bases at V and 7 bases at J, with 16 bases between the two ends. Germline V gives CDR1 SGHRS, CDR2 YFSETQ. Written as DNA, the CDR3 is TGCGCCAGCAGCTTGGACGGCAGGGGAGTTGGTGGCTACACCTTC. This sequence encodes CASSLDGRGVGGYTF.

CDR3 DNA sequence: TGCAGTGCTAGTCGGCGGGATCTGATTAGCAATCAGCCCCAGCATTTT. This translates into CSASRRDLISNQPQHF. The chain carries TRBV20-1 and TRBJ1-5; no firm D call. V shed 3 bases and J shed 0 bases, with 15 bases lying between them. The V gene's germline CDR1 is DFQATT and CDR2 SNEGSKA (reference sequence). The CDR3 has 16 amino acids.

The chain carries TRBV5-6 and TRBJ2-3, with D unresolved. The length of the CDR3 is 12 residues. Trimming shortened V by 2 bases and J by 4 bases, and 5 bases separated the two germline ends. Germline loops: CDR1 SGHDT, CDR2 YYEEEE. The CDR3 reads CASSFSSDTQYF. The CDR3 DNA reads as TGTGCCAGCAGCTTTTCCTCAGATACGCAGTATTTT.

The V gene is TRBV6-6, the J gene TRBJ1-3; 8 bases match TRBD1. V lost 8 bases, J lost 9 bases, and 3 bases stayed unmatched. This CDR3 is built from 11 residues. Germline V gives CDR1 MNHNY, CDR2 SVGAGI (reference sequence). This CDR3 reads CASSQGGTIYF. For the CDR3, the DNA is TGTGCCAGCTCACAGGGGGGCACCATATATTTT.

This clone was observed once. CDR3 amino acids: CASSLVSGLAGETQYF. In nucleotides, the CDR3 is TGTGCCAGCAGCTTAGTTTCGGGACTAGCTGGGGAGACCCAGTACTTC. The chain is built from TRBV11-2 and TRBJ2-5; 9 bases map to TRBD2. CDR3 length: 16 residues. Germline V lookup: CDR1 SGHAT, CDR2 FQNNGV. With V trimmed by 1 base and J by 5 bases, 8 bases remained unmatched.

The chain recombines TRBV6-2 or TRBV6-3 with TRBJ1-1; 11 bases line up with TRBD1. The CDR3 covers 13 residues. Per the germline V gene, CDR1 is MNHEY and CDR2 is SVGEGT. After removal of 5 bases from V and 9 bases from J, the junction contained 5 bases not matched to a gene. The CDR3 reads CASSSGTGGKAFF. As DNA, the CDR3 is TGTGCCAGCAGTAGCGGGACAGGGGGTAAAGCTTTCTTT.

The chain uses TRBV20-1 and TRBJ2-3; 11 nucleotides line up with TRBD2. Trimming took 3 bases from V and 6 from J; bases not matched to a gene: 8. The CDR3 is 15 amino acids. The germline V gene has CDR1 DFQATT and CDR2 SNEGSKA (reference sequence). The CDR3 protein is CSASILAGDYDTQYF. The CDR3 DNA sequence: TGCAGTGCTAGTATACTAGCGGGAGATTACGATACGCAGTATTTT.

The rearrangement joins TRBV7-9 to TRBJ1-3, with D possibly matching TRBD1 (6 bases). Germline CDR1 reads SEHNR; CDR2 reads FQNEAQ (reference sequence). The CDR3 covers 13 residues. V was shortened by 5 bases and J by 10 bases, with 15 bases between the two germline ends. Here the CDR3 reads CASSADSPRTIYF. As DNA, the CDR3 is TGTGCCAGCAGCGCGGACAGCCCGCGAACCATATATTTT. Combining the CDR3 with reference TRBV7-9 and TRBJ1-3 gives the whole variable domain DTGVSQNPRHKITKRGQNVTFRCDPISEHNRLYWYRQTLGQGPEFLTYFQNEAQLEKSRLLSDRFSAERPKGSFSTLEIQRTEQGDSAMYLCASSADSPRTIYFGEGSWLTVV.

V gene TRBV5-1 combines with J gene TRBJ1-1; TRBD1 might be the D (6 bases). V was trimmed by 4 bases and J by 1 base, leaving 11 bases between them. Germline V CDR1 and CDR2: SGHRS, YFSETQ. The CDR3 is 14 amino acids. CDR3 protein: CASSGGAGNTEAFF. The CDR3 DNA follows: TGCGCCAGCAGCGGGGGGGCCGGGAACACTGAAGCTTTCTTT.